Below are 23 T cell receptor beta chains sequenced from a single sample in a study of shared clonotypes between healthy human individuals. Libraries were prepared by immunoSEQ multiplex PCR; TCRdb keeps only in-frame clonotypes and omits some of them. Of approximately 2.5 million clones detected, around nine tenths appear once; the ten largest clones hold over 0.12%. The sequencing input was naive CD4+ T cells sorted from blood. Regarding subset: CD45RA+ positively selected. These receptor sequences come from a man between 18 and 29 years old in good health.

V is TRBV28 and J is TRBJ2-5; D may be TRBD1 or TRBD2 (6 bases each). The DNA end favors TRBJ2-7, so the J call may be wrong. The CDR3 consists of 16 residues. Germline V gene lookup returns CDR1 MDHEN and CDR2 SYDVKM. The CDR3 loop is CASSLGLGGKSYEQYF. CDR3 bases: TGTGCCAGCAGTTTAGGCCTAGGGGGGAAGTCCTACGAGCAGTACTTC.

The chain recombines TRBV29-1 with TRBJ2-5; 8 positions match TRBD2. This CDR3 spans 16 amino acids. Germline V gene data show CDR1 as SQVTM and CDR2 as ANQGSEA. Trimming cost V 5 bases and J 3 bases; bases outside gene matches: 14. The CDR3 reads CSVSGGSGRAEETQYF. The DNA of the CDR3 is TGCAGCGTTTCGGGGGGGTCAGGGAGGGCGGAAGAGACCCAGTACTTC.

This chain connects TRBV2 to TRBJ2-3, with 7 bases that match TRBD2. There are 14 residues in the CDR3. CDR1 and CDR2 (germline): SNHLY, FYNNEI. Trimming removed 4 bases from V and 4 bases from J; junction bases left unmatched: 5. The chain's CDR3 is CASSVGGSADTQYF. CDR3 DNA sequence: TGTGCCAGCAGTGTGGGCGGGAGCGCAGATACGCAGTATTTT.

The V and J genes are TRBV14 and TRBJ1-2, with no clear D. This CDR3 contains 13 residues. V was shortened by 2 bases and J by 14 bases, with 18 bases between the two germline ends. In germline, CDR1 is SGHDN, CDR2 FVKESK. The CDR3 loop reads CASSQLEGDTETF. The CDR3 DNA follows: TGTGCCAGCAGCCAACTAGAGGGAGACACGGAAACCTTC.

V and J are TRBV27 and TRBJ1-4, with TRBD1 identical over 7 bases. V trimming: 0 bases; J trimming: 8 bases; junction bases outside the gene matches: 3. The CDR3 covers 14 residues. Per germline, CDR1 MNHEY and CDR2 SMNVEV (reference sequence). The CDR3 DNA follows: TGTGCCAGCAGTTTATCGGACAGGAGGGAAAAACTGTTTTTT. Residues: CASSLSDRREKLFF.

To note about this clone: The sample contains more than one DNA sequence encoding this CDR3. The V gene is TRBV18, the J gene TRBJ1-3, with D unclear. Trimming pared 0 bases from V and 0 bases from J, leaving 6 bases between. The CDR3 runs 15 residues. The germline V gene has CDR1 KGHSH and CDR2 LQKENI. CDR3 DNA sequence: TGTGCCAGCTCACCACCGGGTCGCTCTGGAAACACCATATATTTT. This encodes CASSPPGRSGNTIYF.

Worth noting for this clone: This same CDR3 is encoded by further DNA sequences in the sample. This CDR3 reads CASSSTTNNSPLHF. The CDR3 coding sequence is TGTGCCAGCAGCTCAACCACTAATAATTCACCCCTCCACTTT. V and J are TRBV7-9 and TRBJ1-6; D is uncertain. The CDR3 has 14 residues. CDR1 is SEHNR and CDR2 is FQNEAQ in the germline V gene (reference sequence). V was cut by 4 bases and J by 5 bases, with 9 bases left in between.

The chain recombines TRBV7-3 with TRBJ2-5; D gene uncertain. V shed 4 bases and J shed 0 bases, with 3 bases lying between them. This CDR3 contains 12 residues. The germline CDR1 and CDR2 sequences are SGHTA and FQGTGA. The CDR3 DNA sequence: TGTGCCAGCAGCTGGTACCAAGAGACCCAGTACTTC. Protein: CASSWYQETQYF.

V is TRBV7-9 and J is TRBJ2-5, with a tentative D call TRBD1 (6 bases). Trimming removed 4 bases at V and 9 bases at J, with 12 bases between. The CDR3 is 12 residues long. Germline V gene sequence: CDR1 SEHNR, CDR2 FQNEAQ (reference sequence). The CDR3: CASSSEQGSQYF. The CDR3 DNA follows: TGTGCCAGCAGCTCGGAACAGGGATCCCAGTACTTC. Using reference TRBV7-9 and TRBJ2-5 for the parts outside the CDR3, the full variable domain is DTGVSQNPRHKITKRGQNVTFRCDPISEHNRLYWYRQTLGQGPEFLTYFQNEAQLEKSRLLSDRFSAERPKGSFSTLEIQRTEQGDSAMYLCASSSEQGSQYFGPGTRLLVL.

This clone was counted between two and nine times. The sample contains more than one DNA sequence encoding this CDR3. The chain couples TRBV27 to TRBJ2-3, with D unclear. The germline gives CDR1 MNHEY, CDR2 SMNVEV (reference sequence). Trimming took off 4 bases at V and 1 base at J, with 3 bases between the two ends. The CDR3 sequence is 12 residues long. The CDR3 here is CASSSRTDTQYF. In DNA, the CDR3 is TGTGCCAGCAGTTCCCGCACAGATACGCAGTATTTT.

About this clone: Other DNA sequences within the sample encode an identical CDR3. The chain carries TRBV5-1 and TRBJ2-5; no reliable D call. The CDR3 totals 12 residues. Germline V CDR1 and CDR2: SGHRS, YFSETQ. V was pared by 1 base and J by 2 bases, with 3 bases between. The CDR3 loop is CASSLQQETQYF. Written as DNA, the CDR3 is TGCGCCAGCAGCTTGCAGCAAGAGACCCAGTACTTC. Drawing the rest from reference TRBV5-1 and TRBJ2-5, the complete variable domain is KAGVTQTPRYLIKTRGQQVTLSCSPISGHRSVSWYQQTPGQGLQFLFEYFSETQRNKGNFPGRFSGRQFSNSRSEMNVSTLELGDSALYLCASSLQQETQYFGPGTRLLVL.

This chain links TRBV5-1 with TRBJ2-7; the D is unclear. This CDR3 is built from 8 residues. Germline CDR1 is SGHRS and CDR2 is YFSETQ. The V gene lost 5 bases and the J gene lost 12 bases, with 6 bases spanning the gap. CDR3 region: CASRFPYF. The CDR3 DNA reads as TGCGCCAGCAGATTCCCGTACTTC.

A note on this clone: Additional DNA sequences in this sample encode the identical CDR3. The chain links TRBV5-1 to TRBJ2-7, with 7 bases lining up with TRBD1. V shed 4 bases and J 1 base; nucleotides not matched to a gene: 5. CDR3 size: 14 residues. Germline values: CDR1 SGHRS, CDR2 YFSETQ. The CDR3 DNA reads as TGCGCCAGCAGCCCCGGGGACAGTTCCTACGAGCAGTACTTC. It codes for CASSPGDSSYEQYF.

The V and J genes are TRBV30 and TRBJ1-3; D is undetermined. This CDR3 is 14 amino acids long. The germline V and J ends were trimmed by 2 bases and 1 base, with 9 bases remaining between them. The germline V gene has CDR1 GTSNPN and CDR2 SVGIG (reference sequence). The CDR3 reads CAWSRRRSGNTIYF. The CDR3 bases are TGTGCCTGGAGTAGAAGACGGTCTGGAAACACCATATATTTT.

J is TRBJ1-2 and V is TRBV12-5; D remains ambiguous. V was cut by 6 bases and J by 8 bases, with 13 bases left in between. Germline V gene sequence: CDR1 LGHNT, CDR2 FRNRAP. The CDR3 has 12 amino acids. CDR3 loop: CASGLSGYGYTF. The CDR3 DNA reads TGTGCTAGTGGCCTCTCGGGATACGGCTACACCTTC.

V gene TRBV2 combines with J gene TRBJ2-1; TRBD2 is a possible D gene (6 bases). Germline loops: CDR1 SNHLY, CDR2 FYNNEI. CDR3 length equals 15 residues. The V end was cut by 6 bases, the J end by 0 bases, with 12 bases between. Here the CDR3 DNA reads TGTGCCAGCAGCGGCGGGACTTACTCCTACAATGAGCAGTTCTTC. Protein: CASSGGTYSYNEQFF.

In regard to this clone: The same CDR3 can be traced to other DNA sequences in this sample. CDR3 coding DNA: TGTGCCAGCTCACCCGGGACAGGGGGGACTGGGGCCAACGTCCTGACTTTC. It yields the protein CASSPGTGGTGANVLTF. The V and J genes are TRBV18 and TRBJ2-6, with 11 nucleotides matching TRBD1. The trim removed 3 bases at V and 2 bases at J, leaving 3 bases unmatched. Germline values: CDR1 KGHSH, CDR2 LQKENI. The CDR3 spans 17 residues.

V usage is TRBV30 and J usage is TRBJ1-1, with a possible D match to TRBD1 (6 bases). Trimming left V 1 base short and J 0 bases short, with 15 bases between. This CDR3 has 16 residues. Germline CDR1 and CDR2: GTSNPN and SVGIG (reference sequence). The CDR3 bases are TGTGCCTGGAGTGCCGGGACAACTCTGGTGAACACTGAAGCTTTCTTT. Its translation: CAWSAGTTLVNTEAFF.

This chain uses TRBV6-6 with TRBJ2-7; TRBD2 is a possible D gene (6 bases). The germline V and J ends were trimmed by 6 bases and 1 base, with 13 bases remaining between them. Germline V gives CDR1 MNHNY, CDR2 SVGAGI (reference sequence). The CDR3 sequence is 14 residues long. CDR3 sequence (DNA): TGTGCCAGCAGGCGGGATAGGGGATCCTACGAGCAGTACTTC. This translates into CASRRDRGSYEQYF.

The chain uses TRBV11-2 and TRBJ2-7; D may match TRBD1 or TRBD2 (5 bases each). Germline V lookup: CDR1 SGHAT, CDR2 FQNNGV. The CDR3 has 14 amino acids. Trimming took off 5 bases at V and 4 bases at J, with 15 bases between the two ends. CDR3 nucleotide sequence: TGTGCCAGCAGCCTCGAAGGGACCCTTTACGAGCAGTACTTC. Its translation is CASSLEGTLYEQYF.

The chain uses TRBV6-1 and TRBJ1-5; 10 bases fit TRBD1. The length of the CDR3 is 15 residues. With 4 bases clipped from V and 0 bases from J, the junction kept 0 bases outside the gene matches. Germline V lookup: CDR1 MNHNS, CDR2 SASEGT. The CDR3 loop reads CASSGQGASNQPQHF. The CDR3 DNA reads as TGTGCCAGCAGTGGACAGGGGGCTAGCAATCAGCCCCAGCATTTT.

V is TRBV6-6 and J is TRBJ2-7, with D possibly being TRBD1 (5 bases). V was shortened by 7 bases and J by 0 bases, with 10 bases between the two germline ends. Germline CDR1 reads MNHNY; CDR2 reads SVGAGI (reference sequence). This CDR3 contains 13 residues. The CDR3 region has the DNA TGTGCCAGCACTTCCGACAGCTCCTACGAGCAGTACTTC. It encodes CASTSDSSYEQYF.

The gene calls are TRBV6-6 and TRBJ1-5; the match to TRBD1 covers 7 bases. The CDR3 covers 14 residues. Germline loops: CDR1 MNHNY, CDR2 SVGAGI (reference sequence). V dropped 3 bases and J dropped 6; count of bases not matched to a gene: 5. CDR3 region: CASSYIQGFQPQHF. The CDR3, as DNA: TGTGCCAGCAGTTATATACAGGGGTTTCAGCCCCAGCATTTT.